The 15 T cell receptor beta chains below come from one sample, sequenced in a study of shared clonotypes between healthy human individuals. Profiled with immunoSEQ multiplex PCR; TCRdb holds only in-frame clones, not every one. The table lists roughly 2.6 million clones, around nine tenths of them singletons, with more than 0.12% in the top ten. The specimen sequenced was naive CD4+ T cells sorted from blood. Sample subset: CD45RA+ positively selected. The receptors originated from a man aged 18-30 years in good health.

The chain couples TRBV27 to TRBJ1-5; 9 bases agree with TRBD1. This CDR3 is built from 14 residues. Germline V lookup: CDR1 MNHEY, CDR2 SMNVEV (reference sequence). Unmatched junction bases numbered 4, after V lost 5 bases and J lost 5 bases. CDR3 protein: CASSLQGAHQPQHF. As DNA, the CDR3 is TGTGCCAGCAGTCTACAGGGGGCGCATCAGCCCCAGCATTTT.

The J gene is TRBJ2-5, the V gene TRBV6-5; possibly TRBD1 for D (6 bases). Germline CDR1 is MNHEY and CDR2 is SVGAGI. V lost 3 bases, J lost 7 bases, and 12 bases lay in between. The length of the CDR3 is 13 residues. The CDR3 bases are TGTGCCAGCAGTTATCAGGGGCATGGGACCCAGTACTTC. Its translation is CASSYQGHGTQYF.

The J gene is TRBJ2-2, the V gene TRBV5-6; 9 bases are shared with TRBD1. J was trimmed by 7 bases and V by 4 bases; bases with no gene match: 11. The CDR3 runs 16 residues. Germline V gives CDR1 SGHDT, CDR2 YYEEEE. CDR3 coding DNA: TGTGCCAGCAGCCCGGCTGGACAGGGGTTTATCGGGGAGCTGTTTTTT. Protein: CASSPAGQGFIGELFF.

V usage is TRBV6-5 and J usage is TRBJ2-7; TRBD1 or TRBD2 may be the D gene (5 bases each). The CDR3 is 15 amino acids. Deletions cut 0 bases from V and 3 bases from J, with 12 bases between. CDR1 is MNHEY, CDR2 SVGAGI, per germline. CDR3 DNA: TGTGCCAGCAGTTACTCGCGGGCAGGGAACTACGAGCAGTACTTC. Translated: CASSYSRAGNYEQYF.

This chain joins TRBV6-5 and TRBJ2-5; D uncertain. V was clipped by 5 bases and J by 5 bases, with 12 bases between them. CDR3 length: 13 amino acids. The V gene's germline CDR1 is MNHEY and CDR2 SVGAGI. CDR3 loop: CASSRLGVETQYF. The CDR3 bases are TGTGCCAGCAGTCGACTTGGGGTCGAGACCCAGTACTTC.

The chain couples TRBV28 to TRBJ2-7; 8 bases match TRBD1. Germline values: CDR1 MDHEN, CDR2 SYDVKM. The CDR3 runs 12 residues. Losses at the gene ends were 2 bases for V and 9 bases for J; bases not matched to a gene: 3. CDR3 bases: TGTGCCAGCAGTTTACGGACAGGGATGCAGTACTTC. Its protein product is CASSLRTGMQYF.

The rearrangement uses TRBV2 and TRBJ2-7; 9 bases are shared with TRBD1. This CDR3 is built from 15 residues. Losses at the gene ends were 0 bases for V and 5 bases for J; bases not matched to a gene: 5. Germline V gene lookup returns CDR1 SNHLY and CDR2 FYNNEI. The CDR3: CASSEAGTGKDEQYF. CDR3 DNA: TGTGCCAGCAGTGAAGCGGGGACAGGGAAGGACGAGCAGTACTTC.

Comments on this clone: The same CDR3 is also encoded by other DNA sequences in this sample. The J gene is TRBJ2-1, the V gene TRBV2, with D uncertain. This CDR3 contains 10 residues. Trimming removed 6 bases at V and 6 bases at J, with 3 bases between. Germline V CDR1 and CDR2: SNHLY, FYNNEI. As DNA, the CDR3 is TGTGCCAGCAGACTCAATGAGCAGTTCTTC. Translating gives CASRLNEQFF.

On this clone: The sample carries other DNA sequences with the same CDR3. CDR3 in DNA: TGTGCCAGCAGTTCCACTACAGATACGCAGTATTTT. Its protein is CASSSTTDTQYF. The J gene is TRBJ2-3, the V gene TRBV6-5; D is ambiguous. The length of the CDR3 is 12 residues. Trimming shortened V by 4 bases and J by 3 bases, and 5 bases separated the two germline ends. In germline, CDR1 is MNHEY, CDR2 SVGAGI.

The J gene is TRBJ1-6, the V gene TRBV2, with a tentative D call TRBD1 (6 bases). V lost 4 bases, J lost 7 bases, and 11 bases lay in between. CDR1 is SNHLY and CDR2 is FYNNEI in the germline V gene. This CDR3 spans 14 amino acids. The CDR3 sequence is CASSGSQGNSPLHF. The CDR3 region has the DNA TGTGCCAGCAGTGGGAGTCAGGGGAATTCACCCCTCCACTTT.

The CDR3 region is CASSPTGANEKLFF. CDR3 bases: TGTGCCAGCAGTCCGACAGGGGCTAATGAAAAACTGTTTTTT. The genes are TRBV6-1 and TRBJ1-4; 8 bases agree with TRBD1. Trimming cost V 5 bases and J 3 bases; bases outside gene matches: 2. The CDR3 spans 14 residues. CDR1 and CDR2 (germline): MNHNS, SASEGT.

V gene TRBV7-2 combines with J gene TRBJ1-5; possible D gene TRBD1, 6 bases. Germline V CDR1 and CDR2: SGHTA, FQGNSA. The V and J ends lost 5 bases and 9 bases respectively, with 17 bases between them. The CDR3 runs 14 residues. CDR3 nucleotides: TGTGCCAGCAGCCGTACAGGGTACCTGCCGCCCCAGCATTTT. Encoded protein: CASSRTGYLPPQHF.

The chain combines TRBV18 with TRBJ2-3; the match to TRBD2 covers 9 bases. CDR1 is KGHSH and CDR2 is LQKENI in the germline V gene. This CDR3 is built from 14 residues. J gave up 3 bases and V 5 bases, and 3 bases lay outside the gene matches. The CDR3 reads CASSILAGTDTQYF. The CDR3, as DNA: TGTGCCAGCTCAATTCTAGCGGGGACAGATACGCAGTATTTT.

This clone was picked up one time. This chain uses TRBV7-9 with TRBJ1-3, with TRBD1 matching over 7 bases. The V and J ends lost 5 bases and 3 bases, in that order; junction bases with no gene match: 7. This CDR3 is 15 amino acids long. CDR1 is SEHNR and CDR2 is FQNEAQ in the germline V gene (reference sequence). CDR3 amino acids: CASSRDRAYGNTIYF. CDR3 sequence (DNA): TGTGCCAGCAGCCGCGACAGGGCTTATGGAAACACCATATATTTT.

This rearrangement joins TRBV6-5 to TRBJ2-2, with D perhaps TRBD2 (5 bases). CDR1 and CDR2 from the germline V gene are MNHEY and SVGAGI. Trimming pared 2 bases from V and 1 base from J, leaving 8 bases between. The CDR3 has 15 amino acids. CDR3 in DNA: TGTGCCAGCAGTTACAGAGGAGGGAACACCGGGGAGCTGTTTTTT. Residues: CASSYRGGNTGELFF.